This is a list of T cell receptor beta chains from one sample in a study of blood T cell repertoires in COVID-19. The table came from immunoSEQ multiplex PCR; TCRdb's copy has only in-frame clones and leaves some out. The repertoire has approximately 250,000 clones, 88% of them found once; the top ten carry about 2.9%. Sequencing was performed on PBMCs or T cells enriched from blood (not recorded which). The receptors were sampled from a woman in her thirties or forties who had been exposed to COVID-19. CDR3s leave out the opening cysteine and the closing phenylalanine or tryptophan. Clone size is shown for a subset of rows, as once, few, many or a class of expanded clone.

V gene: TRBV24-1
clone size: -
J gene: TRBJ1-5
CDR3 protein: ATSEQDSNQPQH

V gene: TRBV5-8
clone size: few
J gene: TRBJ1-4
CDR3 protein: ASSLGQGGTNEKLF

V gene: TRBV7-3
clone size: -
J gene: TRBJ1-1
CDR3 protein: ASAGGGNTEAF

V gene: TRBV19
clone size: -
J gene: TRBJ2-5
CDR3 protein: ASSIGSGSRETQY

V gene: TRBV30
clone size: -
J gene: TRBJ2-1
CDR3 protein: AWSGQGGYNEQF

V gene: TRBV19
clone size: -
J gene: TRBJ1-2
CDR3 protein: ASGDRGPYGYT

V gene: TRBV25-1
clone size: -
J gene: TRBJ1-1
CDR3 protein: ASVRDRGTEAF

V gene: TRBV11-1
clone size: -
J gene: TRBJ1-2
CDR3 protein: ASSLVTGDGYT

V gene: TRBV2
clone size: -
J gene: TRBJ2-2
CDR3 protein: ASSVSSGFTGELF

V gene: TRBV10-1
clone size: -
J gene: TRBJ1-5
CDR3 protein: ASREEDKSNQPQH

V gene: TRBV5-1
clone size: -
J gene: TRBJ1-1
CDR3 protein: ASSLLAGDNTEAF

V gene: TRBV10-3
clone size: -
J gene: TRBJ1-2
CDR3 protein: AISESKRDRDYGYT

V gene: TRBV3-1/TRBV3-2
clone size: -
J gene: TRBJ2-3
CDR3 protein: ASSQDPGGDTQY

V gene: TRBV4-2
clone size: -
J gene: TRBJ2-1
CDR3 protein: ASSQEGLAGALSYNEQF

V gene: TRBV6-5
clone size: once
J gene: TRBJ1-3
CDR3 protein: ASRPQGTGNTIY

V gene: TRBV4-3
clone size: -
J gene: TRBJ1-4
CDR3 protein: ASSQDKRNQIEKLF

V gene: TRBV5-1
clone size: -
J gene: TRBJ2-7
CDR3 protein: ASSLSDTGPYEQY

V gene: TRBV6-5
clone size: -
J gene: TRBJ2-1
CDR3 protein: ASSERGSSYNEQF

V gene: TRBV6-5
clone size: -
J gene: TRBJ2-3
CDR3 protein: ASSYSGQGTDTQY

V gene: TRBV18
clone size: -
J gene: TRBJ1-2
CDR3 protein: ASSPGQGRYDYGYT

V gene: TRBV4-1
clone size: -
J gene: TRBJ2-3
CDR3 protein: ASSQEDGRGGTQY

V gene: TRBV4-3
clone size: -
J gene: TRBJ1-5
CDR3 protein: ASSQDVAGGLWPQH

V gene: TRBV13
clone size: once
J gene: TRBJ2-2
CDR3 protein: ASQFRTGKGNTGELF

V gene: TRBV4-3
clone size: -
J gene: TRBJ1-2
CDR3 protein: ASSQEGTGSYGYT

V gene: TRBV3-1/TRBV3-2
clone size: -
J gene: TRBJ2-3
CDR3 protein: ASSQFGSLGDTQY

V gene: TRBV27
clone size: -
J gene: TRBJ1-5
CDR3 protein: ASSLSGTGLRQPQH

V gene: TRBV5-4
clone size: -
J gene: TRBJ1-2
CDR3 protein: ASSLEDRFHGYT

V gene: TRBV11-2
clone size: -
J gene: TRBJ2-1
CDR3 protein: ASSPANPNEQF

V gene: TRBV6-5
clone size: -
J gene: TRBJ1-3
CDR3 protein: ASSPRDTRNTIY

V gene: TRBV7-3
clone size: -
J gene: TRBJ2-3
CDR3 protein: ASSLFGTSTDTQY

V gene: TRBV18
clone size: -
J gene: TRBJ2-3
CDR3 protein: ASSRLAGEGDTQY

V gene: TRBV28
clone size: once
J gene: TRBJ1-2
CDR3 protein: ASSLAQGLYT

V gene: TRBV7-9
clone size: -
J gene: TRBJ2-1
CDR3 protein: ASSLTSGSSSEQF

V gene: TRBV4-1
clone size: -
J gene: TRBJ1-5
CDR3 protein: ASGAGTGGSYSNQPQH

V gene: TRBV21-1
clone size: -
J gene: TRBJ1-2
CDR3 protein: ASSAKPRVREGSGKDGYT

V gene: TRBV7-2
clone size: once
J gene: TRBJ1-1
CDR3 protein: ATEGRLGGTEAF

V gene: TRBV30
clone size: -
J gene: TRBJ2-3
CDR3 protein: AWGWGVGTDTQY

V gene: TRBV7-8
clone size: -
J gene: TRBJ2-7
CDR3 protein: ASSLNTGTELGQY

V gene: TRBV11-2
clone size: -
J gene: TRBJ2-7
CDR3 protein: ASSAQSGTAGSYEQY

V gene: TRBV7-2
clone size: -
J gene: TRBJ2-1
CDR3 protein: ASSLGGGTGKTNEQF

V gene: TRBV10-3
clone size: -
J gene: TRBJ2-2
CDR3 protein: AISEGQGVNTGELF

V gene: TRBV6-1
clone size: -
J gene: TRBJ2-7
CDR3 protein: ASSELTGWYEQY

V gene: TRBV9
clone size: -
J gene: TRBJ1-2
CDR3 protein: ASSPPGGAYGYT

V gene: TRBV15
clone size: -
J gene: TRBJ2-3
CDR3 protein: ATSSKLAASTDTQY

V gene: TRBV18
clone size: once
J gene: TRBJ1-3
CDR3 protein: ATLAAVAGNTIY

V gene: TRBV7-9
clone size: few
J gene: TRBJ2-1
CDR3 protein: ASSSREHYNEQF

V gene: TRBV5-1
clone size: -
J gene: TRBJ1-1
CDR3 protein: ASSPGQPRNTEAF

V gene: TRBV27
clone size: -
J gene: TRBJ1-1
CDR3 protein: ASTVGAGGEAF

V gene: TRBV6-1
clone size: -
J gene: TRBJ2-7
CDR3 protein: ASSEAAGNEQY

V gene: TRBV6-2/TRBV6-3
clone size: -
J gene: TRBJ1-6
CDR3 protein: ASSYASSYNSPLH

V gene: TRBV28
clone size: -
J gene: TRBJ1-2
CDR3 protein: ASSQGSNYGYT

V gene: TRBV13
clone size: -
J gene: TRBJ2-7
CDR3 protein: ASSSQGSYEQY